This T cell receptor (beta chain) is drawn from a study of graft-versus-host responses after intestinal transplantation. Overall study context: Induction with anti-thymocyte globulin, then tacrolimus and steroids for three to four years, was given to all recipients.

Sample share makes this clone medium-sized. Its antigen is unknown. Looked up from germline, CDR1 is SNHLY and CDR2 is FYNNEI. The CDR3 has 17 amino acids. V gave up 6 bases and J gave up 1 base; unmatched junction bases: 9. Overall study findings and caveats: Some patients had graft-donor T cell macrochimerism. In their allografts, the ratios of graft-versus-host to host-versus-graft T cell clones were high. GvH clones occurred in recipient marrow; some first appeared in ileum or blood. The highest levels of circulating GvH clones went along with early declines in HvG clones after transplant.

Produced via immunoSEQ multiplex PCR; TCRdb's table is partial and in-frame only. Altogether roughly 90,000 clones are present, over 80% being singletons, with the ten largest covering approximately 6%. The chain employs TRBV2 and TRBJ2-2; 9 bases map to TRBD1. The specimen was unstimulated CD8+ T cells sorted from spleen or lymph node cells, collected before intestinal transplant. This clonotype was obtained from a human donor who received an intestinal transplant. The CDR3 spells CASSASPGQGNTGELFF. The DNA of the CDR3 is TGTGCCAGCAGCGCTTCCCCGGGACAGGGGAACACCGGGGAGCTGTTTTTT.